This T cell receptor (beta chain) was retrieved from a study of T cells in Graves' hyperthyroidism and ophthalmopathy. Study-level information: Before any treatment, at initial diagnosis, peripheral blood was collected.

What was amplified from RNA transcripts were TCR beta CDR3 regions. During a first-round RT-PCR of the TCR CDR3, the HTBI primer set was used. MiXCR was run by TCRdb on the multiplex PCR reads, yielding one entry per CDR3 protein. The profile covers about 210,000 distinct CDR3 sequences, with 17% appearing a single time and 50% taken by the ten largest. V lost 3 bases and J lost 6, with 12 bases in between. This CDR3 spans 14 amino acids. Study-level points and caveats: Appearing also in blood were most of the thyroid clonotypes expanded above 0.001.

This clonotype appeared many times. Its matching antigen is unknown. Together with thyroid ultrasound, orbital computed tomography, serum thyroxine and TRAb, clinical symptoms were used for diagnoses. The sequence came from a man aged 50-59 years with Graves' hyperthyroidism. The source material was blood. This chain uses TRBV12-3 or TRBV12-4 with TRBJ1-5; tentatively, D is TRBD1 (6 bases). The chain's CDR3 is CASSFGGASQPQHF. The CDR3 region has the DNA TGTGCCAGCAGTTTTGGGGGGGCGAGTCAGCCCCAGCATTTT.